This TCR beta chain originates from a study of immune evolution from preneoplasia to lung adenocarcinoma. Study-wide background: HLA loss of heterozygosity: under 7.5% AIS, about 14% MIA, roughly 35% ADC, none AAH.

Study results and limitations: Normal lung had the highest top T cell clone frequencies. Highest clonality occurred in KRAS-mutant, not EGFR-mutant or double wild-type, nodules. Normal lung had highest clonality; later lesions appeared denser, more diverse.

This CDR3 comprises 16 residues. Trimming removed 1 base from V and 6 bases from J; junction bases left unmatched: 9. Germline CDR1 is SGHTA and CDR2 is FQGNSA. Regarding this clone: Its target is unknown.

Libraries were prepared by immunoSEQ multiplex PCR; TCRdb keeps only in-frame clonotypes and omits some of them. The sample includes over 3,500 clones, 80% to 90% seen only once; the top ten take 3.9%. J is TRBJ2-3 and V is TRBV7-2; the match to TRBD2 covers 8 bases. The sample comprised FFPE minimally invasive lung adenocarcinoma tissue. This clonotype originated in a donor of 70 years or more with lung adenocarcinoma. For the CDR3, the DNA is TGTGCCAGCAGCTTAGTCCCCTTAGCGGGAAGCGATACGCAGTATTTT. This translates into CASSLVPLAGSDTQYF. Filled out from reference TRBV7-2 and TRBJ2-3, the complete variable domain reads GAGVSQSPSNKVTEKGKDVELRCDPISGHTALYWYRQSLGQGLEFLIYFQGNSAPDKSGLPSDRFSAERTGGSVSTLTIQRTQQEDSAVYLCASSLVPLAGSDTQYFGPGTRLTVL.